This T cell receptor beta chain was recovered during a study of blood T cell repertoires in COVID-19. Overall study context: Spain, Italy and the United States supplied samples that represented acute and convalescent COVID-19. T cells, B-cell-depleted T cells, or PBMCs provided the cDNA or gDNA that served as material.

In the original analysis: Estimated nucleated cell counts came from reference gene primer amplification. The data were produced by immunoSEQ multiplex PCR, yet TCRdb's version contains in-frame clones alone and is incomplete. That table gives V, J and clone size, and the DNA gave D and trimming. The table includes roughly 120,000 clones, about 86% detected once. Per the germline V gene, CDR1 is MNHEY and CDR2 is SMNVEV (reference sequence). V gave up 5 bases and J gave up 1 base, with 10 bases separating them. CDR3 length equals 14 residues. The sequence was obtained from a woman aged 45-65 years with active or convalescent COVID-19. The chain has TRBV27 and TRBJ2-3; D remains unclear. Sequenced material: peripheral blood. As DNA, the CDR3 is TGTGCCAGCAGTACCCTAACTCGCACAGATACGCAGTATTTT. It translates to CASSTLTRTDTQYF.